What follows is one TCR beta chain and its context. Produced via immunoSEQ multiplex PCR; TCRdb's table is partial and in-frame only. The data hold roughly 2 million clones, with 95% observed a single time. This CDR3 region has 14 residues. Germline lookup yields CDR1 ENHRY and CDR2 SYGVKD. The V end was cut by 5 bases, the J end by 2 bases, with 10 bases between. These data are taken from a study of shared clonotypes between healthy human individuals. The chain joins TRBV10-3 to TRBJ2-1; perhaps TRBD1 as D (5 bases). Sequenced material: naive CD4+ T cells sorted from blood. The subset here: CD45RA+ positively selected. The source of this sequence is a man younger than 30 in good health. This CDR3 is CAISLDSTYNEQFF. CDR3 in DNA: TGTGCCATCAGTCTCGACAGTACCTACAATGAGCAGTTCTTC.